This T cell receptor beta chain came from a study of CD8 T cells in ankylosing spondylitis. Comment on this clonotype: Its cognate antigen is unknown.

The authors made TCR beta libraries by quantitative 5'-RACE with molecular barcodes. TCRdb re-analysed the 5' RACE reads in MiXCR, keeping a single row per CDR3 protein. The sample lists under 950,000 distinct CDR3 sequences, about 20% occurring once. Study-level points and caveats: A TCR beta motif made of 7 to 9 highly homologous variants seemed typical of ankylosing spondylitis blood.

Material: blood, either unsorted or a sorted T cell fraction (not recorded which). This clonotype was obtained from a male donor with ankylosing spondylitis.

The CDR3 protein is CAISESSFVSQPQHF. The CDR3 DNA reads TGTGCCATCAGTGAGTCAAGCTTCGTGAGTCAGCCCCAGCATTTT. The chain employs TRBV10-3 and TRBJ1-5; D unclear. With 0 bases removed from V and 6 bases from J, the gap between germline ends came to 12 bases. Germline CDR1 reads ENHRY; CDR2 reads SYGVKD. The length of the CDR3 is 15 residues.